This note documents a single T cell receptor beta chain sequence. Its specificity is unknown. This sample is drawn from a study of Ad26.COV2.S vaccination and SARS-CoV-2 variants. The overall study: Sample donor was a member of the COV1001 Ad26.COV2.S trial arm.

Stated treatment: around 19 received Ad26.COV2.S at low or high dose, single or two shots; about 5 received placebo; per-sample allocation not given. Day 63 following the first vaccine or placebo injection was when the samples were taken. CDR3 length: 16 residues. The junction had 8 bases not matched to a gene; V was cut back by 1 base and J by 8 bases. Germline assignment: CDR1 SGHNT and CDR2 YYREEE (reference sequence). Data came from immunoSEQ multiplex PCR; TCRdb stores just in-frame clones and leaves some out. The repertoire consists of roughly 500,000 clones, with about 91% occurring once and the leading ten covering approximately 2.5%. Study observations and caveats: Recipients of either vaccine or placebo displayed similar breadth of non-spike TCRs.

The clonotype comes from a person between 18 and 65 years old who received the Ad26.COV2.S COVID-19 vaccine or a placebo. Sequencing used peripheral blood, obtained in a trial of Ad26.COV2.S vaccine versus placebo. The rearrangement links TRBV5-4 to TRBJ1-4; 10 positions agree with TRBD1. The CDR3 region is CASSLSLGTGEEKLFF. In nucleotides, the CDR3 is TGTGCCAGCAGCTTGTCTCTCGGGACAGGGGAGGAAAAACTGTTTTTT.